The T cell receptor (beta chain) under discussion was sequenced for a study of blood T cell repertoires in COVID-19. On the study more broadly: Specimens from acute and convalescent COVID-19 originated in the United States, Italy and Spain. Nucleic acid was either cDNA or gDNA, and it came from T cells, B-cell-depleted T cells, or PBMCs.

This CDR3 region has 16 residues. Germline CDR1 is LGHNA and CDR2 is YNFKEQ. For this clone: Mismatch with germline at one junction end may stem from a read error. The sample holds other DNA sequences that translate to the same CDR3.

Original handling: Counts of nucleated cells, estimated from reference gene primer amplification, were obtained. Using immunoSEQ multiplex PCR, the repertoire was profiled, and TCRdb retains in-frame clones only, with some absent. The DNA gave D and trimming, while V, J and clone size come from that table. The sample records roughly 80,000 clones, 65% to 85% being singletons. V and J are TRBV4-2 and TRBJ2-7; TRBD2 agrees at 9 bases. The source is a woman in her fifties or sixties with acute or convalescent COVID-19. Sequenced: peripheral blood. The CDR3 DNA follows: TGTGCCAGCAGTCAAGGAGCCGCGGGGGGGCTACCCGAGCAGTACTTC. Translating it yields CASSQGAAGGLPEQYF.